The clone carrying this T cell receptor (beta chain) was observed many times. Antigen: not known. The data are from a study of shared clonotypes between healthy human individuals. Study details: Each donor contributed plates that comprised three CD4 naive, three CD4 memory, two CD8 naive and one CD8 memory.

Whole-study findings and limits: The authors sampled blood alone, and tissue repertoires likely differ.

Trimming took 6 bases from V and 0 from J, leaving 8 bases between them. This CDR3 has 13 amino acids. CDR1 MNHEY and CDR2 SMNVEV come from the germline V gene (reference sequence). Clones were read by immunoSEQ multiplex PCR, and TCRdb kept only the in-frame ones, dropping some. The sample comprises about 120,000 clones, roughly two thirds of which are singletons, and 24% rests with the top ten. This clonotype was obtained from a woman aged 25 to 39 in good health. Material for sequencing was memory CD8+ T cells sorted from blood. As for subset: CD45RO+ cells pooled with CCR7-negative TemRA cells. The chain carries TRBV27 and TRBJ1-1; D gene ambiguous. The CDR3 is CASRTGLNTEAFF. The CDR3 DNA sequence: TGTGCCAGCAGGACGGGGTTGAACACTGAAGCTTTCTTT.